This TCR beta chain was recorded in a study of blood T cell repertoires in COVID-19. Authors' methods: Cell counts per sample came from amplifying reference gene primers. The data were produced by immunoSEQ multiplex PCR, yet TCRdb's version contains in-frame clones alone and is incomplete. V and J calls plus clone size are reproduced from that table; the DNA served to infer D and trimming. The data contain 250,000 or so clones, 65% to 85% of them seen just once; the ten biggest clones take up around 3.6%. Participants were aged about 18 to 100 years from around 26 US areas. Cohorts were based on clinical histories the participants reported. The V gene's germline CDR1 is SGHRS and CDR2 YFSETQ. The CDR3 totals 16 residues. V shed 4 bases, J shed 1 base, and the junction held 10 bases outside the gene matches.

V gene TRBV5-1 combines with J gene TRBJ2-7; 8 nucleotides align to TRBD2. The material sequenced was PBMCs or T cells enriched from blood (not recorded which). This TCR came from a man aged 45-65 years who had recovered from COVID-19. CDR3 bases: TGCGCCAGCAGCCGGGAGGGCGGGACTCGATCCTACGAGCAGTACTTC. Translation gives CASSREGGTRSYEQYF.